These T cell receptor beta chains were read from a single sample in a study of shared clonotypes between healthy human individuals. Profiled with immunoSEQ multiplex PCR; TCRdb holds only in-frame clones, not every one. Counted here are millions of clones, over 85% occurring once; the ten biggest clones make up over 0.12%. The specimen sequenced was naive CD4+ T cells sorted from blood. These receptors were collected from a young man in good health. Each CDR3 is given with its conserved first and last residue. Fields, in order: J gene, V gene, clone size, D gene, CDR3 protein, CDR3 DNA. A D gene is named only where the DNA matches it firmly. Size is omitted from some rows. Given values are once, few, many or a class for expanded clones.

>TRBJ2-2|TRBV4-2|NA|NA
CASSPKTQILGGGELFF
TGTGCCAGCAGCCCAAAGACGCAGATTCTTGGAGGCGGGGAGCTGTTTTTT
>TRBJ1-6|TRBV19|NA|NA
CASGGRVDSPLHF
TGTGCCAGTGGGGGTCGGGTGGATTCACCCCTCCACTTT
>TRBJ2-5|TRBV12-5|NA|TRBD2
CASGLVSASGVGTQYF
TGTGCTAGTGGTTTGGTATCGGCTAGCGGGGTTGGGACCCAGTACTTC
>TRBJ2-7|TRBV6-1|NA|TRBD1
CASSGGDRGRQYF
TGTGCCAGCAGTGGGGGCGACAGGGGAAGGCAGTACTTC
>TRBJ1-5|TRBV21-1|NA|NA
CASSKLDRDHLSNQPQHF
TGTGCCAGCAGCAAATTAGACAGGGACCACCTTAGCAATCAGCCCCAGCATTTT
>TRBJ2-5|TRBV5-1|NA|TRBD2
CASSLTIAGFQETQYF
TGCGCCAGCAGCTTAACAATAGCGGGGTTCCAAGAGACCCAGTACTTC
>TRBJ1-3|TRBV7-6|few|NA
CASSPVSGKNSGNTIYF
TGTGCCAGCAGCCCGGTATCGGGCAAAAACTCTGGAAACACCATATATTTT
>TRBJ2-4|TRBV7-6|NA|TRBD1
CASSWTGYASQNIQYF
TGTGCCAGCAGCTGGACAGGATACGCATCCCAAAACATTCAGTACTTC
>TRBJ2-5|TRBV5-1|once|NA
CASSFEGSKETQYF
TGCGCCAGCAGCTTTGAAGGTTCCAAGGAGACCCAGTACTTC
>TRBJ1-1|TRBV15|NA|NA
CATDVRAAAFF
TGTGCCACGGACGTGAGGGCGGCTGCTTTCTTT
>TRBJ2-1|TRBV7-2|NA|NA
CASSSLGIHNEQFF
TGTGCCAGCAGCTCCCTCGGTATCCACAATGAGCAGTTCTTC
>TRBJ2-3|TRBV7-6|NA|NA
CASSLGAEADTQYF
TGTGCCAGCAGCTTAGGAGCCGAGGCAGATACGCAGTATTTT
>TRBJ2-2|TRBV10-3|NA|TRBD2
CAITSGGPGELFF
TGTGCCATCACGAGCGGGGGACCCGGGGAGCTGTTTTTT
>TRBJ2-3|TRBV10-3|NA|NA
CAISESLGTDTQYF
TGTGCCATCAGTGAGTCGCTGGGCACAGATACGCAGTATTTT
>TRBJ2-1|TRBV5-1|NA|NA
CASSLIHPRDNEQFF
TGCGCCAGCAGCTTGATACACCCGAGGGACAATGAGCAGTTCTTC
>TRBJ1-3|TRBV6-5|NA|TRBD1
CASGRDSPSGNTIYF
TGTGCCAGCGGCAGGGACAGCCCCTCTGGAAACACCATATATTTT
>TRBJ2-1|TRBV21-1|NA|NA
CASSKVGAIMGYNEQFF
TGTGCCAGCAGCAAAGTAGGGGCCATAATGGGCTACAATGAGCAGTTCTTC
>TRBJ2-4|TRBV28|NA|TRBD1
CASSSLDRGNIQYF
TGTGCCAGCAGTTCCCTGGACAGGGGAAACATTCAGTACTTC
>TRBJ1-1|TRBV5-5|once|TRBD1
CASSSTRQGNTEAFF
TGTGCCAGCAGCTCTACCAGACAGGGGAACACTGAAGCTTTCTTT
>TRBJ1-2|TRBV28|NA|TRBD1
CASSPGDRGYGYTF
TGTGCCAGCAGTCCTGGGGACAGGGGCTATGGCTACACCTTC
>TRBJ2-7|TRBV10-1|NA|TRBD2
CASSGTWGTSGLYEQYF
TGCGCCAGCAGTGGGACCTGGGGGACTAGCGGTCTCTACGAGCAGTACTTC
>TRBJ1-2|TRBV7-2|NA|NA
CASSRNYGYTF
TGTGCCAGCAGCCGTAACTATGGCTACACCTTC
>TRBJ1-4|TRBV5-1|NA|NA
CASSPQTGTNEKLFF
TGCGCCAGCAGCCCTCAGACAGGTACTAATGAAAAACTGTTTTTT
>TRBJ2-6|TRBV30|NA|TRBD1
CAWSVRDRDRGISGANVLTF
TGTGCCTGGAGTGTTAGGGACCGGGACAGGGGGATTTCTGGGGCCAACGTCCTGACTTTC